The next 31 T cell receptor beta chains were all read from a single sample in a study of CD8+CD57+ T cells in acquired aplastic anemia. Genomic DNA was employed as the template in profiling TCR beta VDJ and CDR3. From the reads, TCRdb called clonotypes with MiXCR, one entry per CDR3 protein. The sample holds some 150,000 distinct CDR3 sequences, 41% seen once. The source material was sorted CD4+, CD8+, or CD8+CD57+ T cells (not recorded which) from PBMCs. All receptors come from a human donor in good health, serving as a control.

This clonotype was observed many times. The J gene is TRBJ1-5, the V gene TRBV30; D possibly corresponds to TRBD1 (5 bases). The V end was cut by 0 bases, the J end by 4 bases, with 13 bases between. Germline assignment: CDR1 GTSNPN and CDR2 SVGIG (reference sequence). The CDR3 spans 15 residues. In DNA form, the CDR3 reads TGTGCCTGGAGTGTACAATCAGGGCGTAATCAGCCCCAGCATTTT. Translating gives CAWSVQSGRNQPQHF.

This clonotype was seen repeatedly, ten times or more. The J gene is TRBJ1-1, the V gene TRBV6-1, with D perhaps TRBD1 (5 bases). Per the germline V gene, CDR1 is MNHNS and CDR2 is SASEGT. The CDR3 loop spans 14 amino acids. The V end lost 5 bases, the J end lost 3 bases, and 13 bases lay between the germline ends. The CDR3 loop is CASSLDRSHTEAFF. In DNA form, the CDR3 reads TGTGCCAGCAGTCTCGACAGATCCCACACTGAAGCTTTCTTT.

The chain joins TRBV20-1 to TRBJ2-7, with a weak D call TRBD2 (5 bases). Per the germline V gene, CDR1 is DFQATT and CDR2 is SNEGSKA (reference sequence). This CDR3 is 11 amino acids long. Trimming left V 8 bases short and J 3 bases short, with 11 bases between. CDR3 amino acids: CSLGEGYEQYF. Written as DNA, the CDR3 is TGCAGTCTAGGCGAGGGCTACGAGCAGTACTTC.

This clonotype was seen repeatedly, ten times or more. The CDR3: CAWSVRQNNQPQHF. CDR3 bases: TGTGCCTGGAGTGTACGTCAGAACAATCAGCCCCAGCATTTT. The V gene is TRBV30, the J gene TRBJ1-5; D remains ambiguous. Germline CDR1 and CDR2: GTSNPN and SVGIG (reference sequence). CDR3 length equals 14 residues. Trimming removed 0 bases at V and 3 bases at J, with 9 bases between.

The chain recombines TRBV20-1 with TRBJ2-3; unclear D gene. Germline V gene sequence: CDR1 DFQATT, CDR2 SNEGSKA (reference sequence). The CDR3 runs 14 residues. V was cut by 6 bases and J by 0 bases, with 13 bases left in between. The DNA of the CDR3 is TGCAGTGCCCAATCTGGAGTTAGCACAGATACGCAGTATTTT. Residues: CSAQSGVSTDTQYF.

The V and J genes are TRBV3-1 and TRBJ2-7; the match to TRBD1 covers 7 bases. Germline lookup yields CDR1 LGHDT and CDR2 YNNKEL (reference sequence). The V segment lost 4 bases and the J segment 2 bases; nucleotides outside the gene matches: 5. This CDR3 spans 14 amino acids. CDR3 loop: CASSLRDSTYEQYF. DNA for the CDR3: TGTGCCAGCAGCCTCCGGGACAGCACCTACGAGCAGTACTTC.

This chain uses TRBV19 with TRBJ2-3; D possibly matches TRBD1 or TRBD2 (6 bases each). CDR1 and CDR2 from the germline V gene are LNHDA and SQIVND (reference sequence). Trimming removed 9 bases from V and 1 base from J, with 20 bases in between. The CDR3 loop spans 16 amino acids. CDR3 DNA sequence: TGTGCCAGCAGTCCAAGAGGGGGGTTAGGCACAGATACGCAGTATTTT. It codes for CASSPRGGLGTDTQYF.

This clonotype appeared many times. The chain uses TRBV9 and TRBJ2-1, with 12 positions matching TRBD2. The CDR3 consists of 19 residues. CDR1 and CDR2 (germline): SGDLS, YYNGEE. The trim removed 0 bases at V and 3 bases at J, leaving 10 bases unmatched. CDR3 nucleotides: TGTGCCAGCAGCGTAGCTATCCTAGCGGGAGGGCCGATCTACAATGAGCAGTTCTTC. Protein sequence: CASSVAILAGGPIYNEQFF.

For this clonotype: A much larger clone lies one base from this, so it may be a read error. The chain joins TRBV6-1 to TRBJ1-5, with 9 bases aligning to TRBD1. The germline V gene encodes CDR1 MNHNS and CDR2 SASEGT. CDR3 size: 16 residues. CDR3 in DNA: TGTACCAGCAGTGAGGCCACGGGACAGGGCTTTCAGCCCCAGCATTTT. This codes for CTSSEATGQGFQPQHF.

This clonotype was counted many times. V usage is TRBV9 and J usage is TRBJ1-1; D gene unclear. Germline CDR1 SGDLS, CDR2 YYNGEE. V was cut by 0 bases and J by 0 bases, with 9 bases left in between. The CDR3 has 15 amino acids. The DNA of the CDR3 is TGTGCCAGCAGCGTAGACCCAGGCTTGAACACTGAAGCTTTCTTT. Translated: CASSVDPGLNTEAFF.

The V and J genes are TRBV29-1 and TRBJ2-5, with D tentatively TRBD1 (6 bases). This CDR3 region has 16 residues. Trimming took 3 bases from V and 5 from J, leaving 22 bases between them. Germline CDR1 is SQVTM and CDR2 is ANQGSEA. For the CDR3, the DNA is TGCAGCGTTGAGGTAGTTCGGTCAGGGGTCTGGGAGACCCAGTACTTC. This codes for CSVEVVRSGVWETQYF.

The chain has TRBV4-1 and TRBJ2-2, with a tentative D call TRBD2 (6 bases). V lost 0 bases, J lost 5 bases, and 10 bases lay in between. CDR1 and CDR2 from the germline V gene are MGHRA and YSYEKL. This CDR3 has 15 amino acids. The CDR3 bases are TGCGCCAGCAGCCAAGATGCGGGAATAACCGGGGAGCTGTTTTTT. It specifies CASSQDAGITGELFF.

This clonotype was recorded at least ten times. The chain employs TRBV20-1 and TRBJ2-2; 7 nucleotides line up with TRBD1. The germline gives CDR1 DFQATT, CDR2 SNEGSKA (reference sequence). V gave up 3 bases and J gave up 5 bases; unmatched junction bases: 6. This CDR3 spans 14 amino acids. This chain's CDR3 is CSARKTGRTGELFF. CDR3 nucleotides: TGCAGTGCTAGGAAGACAGGGAGAACCGGGGAGCTGTTTTTT.

This clonotype was seen just once. The J gene is TRBJ1-2, the V gene TRBV19; D uncertain. Germline-derived CDR1 and CDR2 are LNHDA and SQIVND (reference sequence). This CDR3 is 12 amino acids long. V was pared by 5 bases and J by 5 bases, with 9 bases between. CDR3: CASSSDTYGYTF. Here the CDR3 DNA reads TGTGCCAGTAGTTCAGACACGTATGGCTACACCTTC.

V usage is TRBV15 and J usage is TRBJ1-6; D is unresolved. Per the germline V gene, CDR1 is LNHNV and CDR2 is YYDKDF (reference sequence). The V end was cut by 3 bases, the J end by 12 bases, with 9 bases between. The CDR3 extends over 12 amino acids. In DNA, the CDR3 is TGTGCCACCAGCAGGCTTGAAGGACCCCTCCACTTT. Translation gives CATSRLEGPLHF.

The rearrangement links TRBV6-4 to TRBJ2-1; possible D gene TRBD2, 5 bases. V was pared by 0 bases and J by 7 bases, with 13 bases between. This CDR3 region has 15 residues. From germline, CDR1 is MRHNA and CDR2 SNTAGT. As DNA, the CDR3 is TGTGCCAGCAGTGACTCGTGGGGTACGGGAAATGAGCAGTTCTTC. Its translation is CASSDSWGTGNEQFF.

Only one count was recorded for this clonotype. This chain links TRBV20-1 with TRBJ1-2, with unresolved D. The CDR3 runs to 14 residues. Per germline, CDR1 DFQATT and CDR2 SNEGSKA (reference sequence). The V and J ends lost 0 bases and 3 bases respectively, with 11 bases between them. CDR3 DNA: TGCAGTGCTAGAGATTGGGATTCCGACTATGGCTACACCTTC. It codes for CSARDWDSDYGYTF.

The chain employs TRBV20-1 and TRBJ1-6; possible D gene TRBD1, 5 bases. Trimming took off 3 bases at V and 7 bases at J, with 7 bases between the two ends. CDR3 length: 12 residues. Germline CDR1 reads DFQATT; CDR2 reads SNEGSKA (reference sequence). CDR3 in amino acids: CSARWGNSPLHF. For the CDR3, the DNA is TGCAGTGCTAGGTGGGGGAATTCACCCCTCCACTTT.

This clonotype appeared a few times. The chain joins TRBV10-1 to TRBJ1-1; TRBD1 matches at 7 bases. Germline lookup yields CDR1 WNHNN and CDR2 SYGVQD (reference sequence). Germline trimming cut 7 bases from V and 5 bases from J; bases unmatched to any gene: 7. This CDR3 is built from 13 residues. The CDR3 bases are TGCGCCAGCAACCAGGGGGTAGGAACTGAAGCTTTCTTT. This encodes CASNQGVGTEAFF.

As to this clonotype: Compared with germline, one end of the junction differs, possibly owing to a read error. The chain combines TRBV12-5 with TRBJ2-1; D is possibly TRBD1 (5 bases). CDR3 size: 15 residues. CDR1 and CDR2 (germline): LGHNT, FRNRAP. The CDR3 region is CASGLGQNPNNGQFF. As DNA, the CDR3 is TGTGCTAGTGGTTTGGGACAGAACCCTAACAATGGGCAGTTCTTC.

This clonotype was detected ten times or more. The chain recombines TRBV5-1 with TRBJ1-3; possibly TRBD1 for D (5 bases). The CDR3 spans 13 residues. V gave up 1 base and J gave up 7 bases, with 9 bases separating them. CDR1 is SGHRS, CDR2 YFSETQ, per germline. CDR3 bases: TGCGCCAGCAGCTTGCCCGGGGGGAACACCATATATTTT. This encodes CASSLPGGNTIYF.

The CDR3 DNA reads as TGTGCCATCAGCGGGACCGCAGGTCAGCCCCAGCATTTT. This gives the protein CAISGTAGQPQHF. This chain uses TRBV10-3 with TRBJ1-5, with D possibly matching TRBD1 (5 bases). The ends were cut back, 6 bases at V and 6 bases at J, with 12 bases in the middle. Germline-derived CDR1 and CDR2 are ENHRY and SYGVKD. The length of the CDR3 is 13 residues.

The J gene is TRBJ2-1, the V gene TRBV7-9; TRBD1 matches 8 bases. V was pared by 3 bases and J by 8 bases, with 3 bases of the junction left unmatched. The CDR3 is 13 amino acids. Germline V gene data show CDR1 as SEHNR and CDR2 as FQNEAQ (reference sequence). The CDR3 coding sequence is TGTGCCAGCAGCTTGGACAGGGACGATGAGCAGTTCTTC. Its protein is CASSLDRDDEQFF.

This clonotype was counted ten times or more. V usage is TRBV7-9 and J usage is TRBJ1-1; the match to TRBD1 covers 7 bases. The CDR3 is 15 amino acids. The germline V gene has CDR1 SEHNR and CDR2 FQNEAQ (reference sequence). With V trimmed by 5 bases and J by 1 base, 7 bases remained unmatched. CDR3 in DNA: TGTGCCAGCAGCCCTACAGGGGTAAGGAACACTGAAGCTTTCTTT. Its translation is CASSPTGVRNTEAFF.

The chain combines TRBV2 with TRBJ2-5; D might be TRBD2 (5 bases). The V and J ends lost 8 bases and 5 bases respectively, with 12 bases between them. This CDR3 comprises 12 residues. Per the germline V gene, CDR1 is SNHLY and CDR2 is FYNNEI. The chain's CDR3 is CASGRGKETQYF. In DNA form, the CDR3 reads TGTGCCAGCGGGCGAGGGAAGGAGACCCAGTACTTC.

V is TRBV10-3 and J is TRBJ1-1; TRBD1 matches at 8 bases. The ends lost 5 bases at V and 7 bases at J; junction bases unmatched: 6. Germline lookup yields CDR1 ENHRY and CDR2 SYGVKD. The CDR3 has 13 residues. In DNA form, the CDR3 reads TGTGCCATCAGTAAATACAGGGGGGATGAAGCTTTCTTT. This encodes CAISKYRGDEAFF.

This clonotype has at least ten counts. V usage is TRBV20-1 and J usage is TRBJ2-1; 9 bases align to TRBD2. The CDR3 is made up of 16 amino acids. The V gene end was trimmed by 6 bases and the J gene end by 4 bases; junction bases not matched to a gene: 13. Per germline, CDR1 DFQATT and CDR2 SNEGSKA (reference sequence). The CDR3 DNA reads TGCAGTGCCCACCGCGGAGGGGCGGGAGGGTACAATGAGCAGTTCTTC. Translated: CSAHRGGAGGYNEQFF.

The sample holds many counts of this clonotype. CDR3 amino acids: CATSDSGQGIVGEQFF. CDR3 bases: TGTGCCACCAGTGATTCAGGACAGGGGATTGTAGGTGAGCAGTTCTTC. The chain has TRBV24-1 and TRBJ2-1; 9 bases match TRBD1. The CDR3 runs 16 residues. The trim removed 2 bases at V and 9 bases at J, leaving 10 bases unmatched. Germline V lookup: CDR1 KGHDR, CDR2 SFDVKD.

On this clonotype: At one end the junction does not follow the germline gene, possibly because of a read error. The rearrangement joins TRBV7-9 to TRBJ2-7, with 8 bases that match TRBD1. The germline CDR1 and CDR2 sequences are SEHNR and FQNEAQ (reference sequence). This CDR3 is 14 amino acids long. Written as DNA, the CDR3 is TGCGCCAGCAGCGGCAGGGGGCCCTACTACGAGCAGTACTTC. Its translation is CASSGRGPYYEQYF. The whole variable domain, remainder taken from reference TRBV7-9 and TRBJ2-7, is DTGVSQNPRHKITKRGQNVTFRCDPISEHNRLYWYRQTLGQGPEFLTYFQNEAQLEKSRLLSDRFSAERPKGSFSTLEIQRTEQGDSAMYLCASSGRGPYYEQYFGPGTRLTVT.

This chain uses TRBV5-1 with TRBJ2-1, with TRBD2 as a possible D gene (5 bases). The V gene's germline CDR1 is SGHRS and CDR2 YFSETQ. V lost 0 bases and J 1 base, leaving 20 bases between the germline ends. This CDR3 region has 19 residues. The DNA for the CDR3 is TGCGCCAGCAGCTTGGACCCCCTCGGAGGATATTTTTCCTACAATGAGCAGTTCTTC. This translates into CASSLDPLGGYFSYNEQFF. Full variable domain (outside the CDR3, taken from reference TRBV5-1 and TRBJ2-1): KAGVTQTPRYLIKTRGQQVTLSCSPISGHRSVSWYQQTPGQGLQFLFEYFSETQRNKGNFPGRFSGRQFSNSRSEMNVSTLELGDSALYLCASSLDPLGGYFSYNEQFFGPGTRLTVL.

The V gene is TRBV7-3, the J gene TRBJ2-3, with D perhaps given as TRBD1 or TRBD2 (5 bases each). Germline V gene lookup returns CDR1 SGHTA and CDR2 FQGTGA. V lost 5 bases and J lost 6, with 9 bases in between. This CDR3 is 12 amino acids long. The CDR3 sequence: CASSQGEDTQYF. The DNA for the CDR3 is TGTGCCAGCAGCCAAGGGGAGGATACGCAGTATTTT.